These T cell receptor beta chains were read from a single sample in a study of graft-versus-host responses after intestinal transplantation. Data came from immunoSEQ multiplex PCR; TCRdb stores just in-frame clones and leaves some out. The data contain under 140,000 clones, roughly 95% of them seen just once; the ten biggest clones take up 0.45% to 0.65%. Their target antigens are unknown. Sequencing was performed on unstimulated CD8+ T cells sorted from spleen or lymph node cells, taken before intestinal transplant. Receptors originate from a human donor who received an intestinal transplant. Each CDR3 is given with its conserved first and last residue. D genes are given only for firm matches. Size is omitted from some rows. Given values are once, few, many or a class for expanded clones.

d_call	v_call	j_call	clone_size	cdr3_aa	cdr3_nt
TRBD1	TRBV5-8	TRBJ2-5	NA	CASSSGQGPQETQYF	TGTGCCAGCAGCTCCGGACAGGGGCCTCAAGAGACCCAGTACTTC
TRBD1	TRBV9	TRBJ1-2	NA	CASSVGTGGFYGYTF	TGTGCCAGCAGCGTAGGGACAGGGGGGTTCTATGGCTACACCTTC
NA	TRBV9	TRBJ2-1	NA	CASSVEAPRAGNEQFF	TGTGCCAGCAGCGTAGAGGCCCCCCGAGCGGGCAATGAGCAGTTCTTC
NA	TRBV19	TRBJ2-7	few	CASSTPADEQYF	TGTGCCAGTAGTACTCCGGCAGACGAGCAGTACTTC
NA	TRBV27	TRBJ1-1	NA	CASSPTQGTEAFF	TGTGCCAGCAGTCCCACACAAGGTACTGAAGCTTTCTTT
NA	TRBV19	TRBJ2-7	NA	CASSYGSSYEQYF	TGTGCCAGTAGTTATGGGAGCTCCTACGAGCAGTACTTC
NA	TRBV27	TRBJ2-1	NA	CASRTSGLTFF	TGTGCCAGCAGAACATCAGGGTTAACGTTCTTC
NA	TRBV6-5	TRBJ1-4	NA	CASSYEGEANEKLFF	TGTGCCAGCAGTTACGAGGGTGAAGCTAATGAAAAACTGTTTTTT
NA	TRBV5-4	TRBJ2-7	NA	CASSFLPGSYEQYF	TGTGCCAGCAGCTTCTTACCGGGTTCCTACGAGCAGTACTTC
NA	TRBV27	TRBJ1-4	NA	CASRDISQGRNEKLFF	TGTGCCAGCAGGGATATTTCACAGGGTAGGAATGAAAAACTGTTTTTT
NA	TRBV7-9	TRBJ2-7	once	CASSLVTAGSNEQYF	TGTGCCAGCAGCTTAGTAACAGCCGGGAGCAACGAGCAGTACTTC
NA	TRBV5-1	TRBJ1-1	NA	CASSPRITVGDTEAFF	TGCGCCAGCAGCCCTCGTATAACTGTGGGGGACACTGAAGCTTTCTTT
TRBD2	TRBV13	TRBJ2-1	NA	CASSARLAGGMVVEQFF	TGTGCCAGCAGCGCACGACTAGCGGGAGGGATGGTGGTTGAGCAGTTCTTC
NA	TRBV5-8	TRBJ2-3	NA	CASSLDIDTDTQYF	TGTGCCAGCAGCTTGGACATTGACACAGATACGCAGTATTTT
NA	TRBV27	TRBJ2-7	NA	CASSSRAWNSYEQYF	TGTGCCAGCAGTTCGCGGGCTTGGAACTCCTACGAGCAGTACTTC
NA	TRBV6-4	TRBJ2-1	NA	CASSAKSFPYNEQFF	TGTGCCAGCAGTGCCAAGAGTTTTCCCTACAATGAGCAGTTCTTC
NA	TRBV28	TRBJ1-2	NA	CASSLEPEGVNGYTF	TGTGCCAGCAGTTTAGAGCCAGAAGGGGTGAATGGCTACACCTTC
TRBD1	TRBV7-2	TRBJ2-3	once	CASSFTTGVKDTQYF	TGTGCCAGCAGCTTCACGACAGGGGTGAAAGATACGCAGTATTTT
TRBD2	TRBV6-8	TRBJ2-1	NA	CASRKSHSGRGNNEQFF	TGTGCCAGCAGGAAATCTCATAGCGGGAGGGGAAACAATGAGCAGTTCTTC
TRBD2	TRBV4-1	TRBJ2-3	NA	CASSPGTSGKGKTQYF	TGCGCCAGCAGCCCAGGGACTAGCGGGAAGGGAAAAACGCAGTATTTT
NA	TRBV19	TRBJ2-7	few	CASSTGDEQYF	TGTGCCAGTAGTACCGGGGACGAGCAGTACTTC
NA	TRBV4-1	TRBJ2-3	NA	CASSPERGGDTQYF	TGCGCCAGCAGCCCAGAAAGGGGGGGAGATACGCAGTATTTT
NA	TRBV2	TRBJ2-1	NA	CASISSPGSYNEQFF	TGTGCCAGCATTAGCTCTCCGGGATCTTACAATGAGCAGTTCTTC
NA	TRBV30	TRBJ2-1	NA	CAWSMGVQVGNEQFF	TGTGCCTGGAGCATGGGAGTACAGGTCGGGAATGAGCAGTTCTTC
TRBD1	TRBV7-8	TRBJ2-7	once	CASSWPDRRKNEQYF	TGTGCCAGCAGCTGGCCGGACAGGAGGAAGAACGAGCAGTACTTC
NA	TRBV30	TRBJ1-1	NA	CAWLGGSTMNTEAFF	TGTGCCTGGCTGGGGGGATCAACAATGAACACTGAAGCTTTCTTT
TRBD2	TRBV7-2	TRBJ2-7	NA	CASSLPRTSGTKSYEQYF	TGTGCCAGCAGCCTCCCCCGGACTAGCGGGACGAAATCCTACGAGCAGTACTTC
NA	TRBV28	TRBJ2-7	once	CASSFGAGPRDYEQYF	TGTGCCAGCAGTTTCGGGGCGGGGCCGAGGGACTACGAGCAGTACTTC
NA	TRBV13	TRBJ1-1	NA	CASTKGPSNEAFF	TGTGCCAGCACCAAGGGACCGTCAAATGAAGCTTTCTTT
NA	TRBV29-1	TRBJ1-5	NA	CSVDNQPQHF	TGCAGCGTTGATAATCAGCCCCAGCATTTT
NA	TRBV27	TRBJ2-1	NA	CASSLGHNEQFF	TGTGCCAGCAGTTTGGGCCACAATGAGCAGTTCTTC
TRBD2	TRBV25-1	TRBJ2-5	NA	CASSVSGGWETQYF	TGTGCCAGCAGTGTTTCGGGAGGGTGGGAGACCCAGTACTTC
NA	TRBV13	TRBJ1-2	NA	CASSLSGNYGYTF	TGTGCCAGCAGCTTATCGGGGAACTATGGCTACACCTTC
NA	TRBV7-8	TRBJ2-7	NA	CASSPAGRSSYEQYF	TGTGCCAGCAGCCCGGCGGGCAGGAGCTCCTACGAGCAGTACTTC
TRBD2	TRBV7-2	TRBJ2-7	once	CASSLAFRSGDEQYF	TGTGCCAGCAGCTTAGCGTTCCGGAGCGGGGACGAGCAGTACTTC
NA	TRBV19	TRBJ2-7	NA	CASSSGQLPSYEQYF	TGTGCCAGTAGCTCCGGACAGCTACCAAGCTACGAGCAGTACTTC
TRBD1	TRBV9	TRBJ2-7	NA	CASSVGQGAYEQYF	TGTGCCAGCAGCGTAGGACAGGGGGCCTACGAGCAGTACTTC
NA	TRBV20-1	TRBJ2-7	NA	CSARQGGEQYF	TGCAGTGCTAGACAGGGGGGAGAGCAGTACTTC
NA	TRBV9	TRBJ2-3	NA	CASSAGGDSTDTQYF	TGTGCCAGCAGCGCTGGCGGGGATAGCACAGATACGCAGTATTTT
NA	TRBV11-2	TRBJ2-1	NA	CASSLLGVPSYEQFF	TGTGCCAGCAGCTTATTGGGGGTACCGTCTTATGAGCAGTTCTTC
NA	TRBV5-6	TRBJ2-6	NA	CASSLIGTGANVLTF	TGTGCCAGCAGCTTGATCGGGACCGGGGCCAACGTCCTGACTTTC
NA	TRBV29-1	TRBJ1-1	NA	CSVEESGREVEAFF	TGCAGCGTTGAAGAATCGGGCAGGGAAGTTGAAGCTTTCTTT
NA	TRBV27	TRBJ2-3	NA	CASSLSNFPGDTQYF	TGTGCCAGCAGTTTATCGAACTTTCCGGGAGATACGCAGTATTTT
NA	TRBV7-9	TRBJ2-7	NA	CASSFQGTGLLNEQYF	TGTGCCAGCAGCTTTCAGGGTACAGGGTTATTGAACGAGCAGTACTTC
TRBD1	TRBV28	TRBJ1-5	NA	CASSLQGAGQPQHF	TGTGCCAGCAGTTTACAGGGGGCAGGTCAGCCCCAGCATTTT
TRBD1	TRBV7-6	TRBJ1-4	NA	CASSLLQGAGTNEKLFF	TGTGCCAGCAGCTTACTTCAGGGGGCAGGAACTAATGAAAAACTGTTTTTT
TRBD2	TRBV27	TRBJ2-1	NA	CASSFGLAGTNEQFF	TGTGCCAGCAGTTTTGGCCTAGCGGGAACCAATGAGCAGTTCTTC
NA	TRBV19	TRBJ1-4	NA	CASSIAARSKEKLFF	TGTGCCAGTAGTATCGCAGCCAGGTCGAAGGAAAAACTGTTTTTT
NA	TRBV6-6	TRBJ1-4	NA	CASSFPGDGKLFF	TGTGCCAGCAGTTTCCCGGGGGATGGAAAACTGTTTTTT
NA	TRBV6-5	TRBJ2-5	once	CASSYVGPSTQETQYF	TGTGCCAGCAGTTACGTTGGTCCGTCTACTCAAGAGACCCAGTACTTC
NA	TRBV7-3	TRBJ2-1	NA	CASSLVVNNEQFF	TGTGCCAGCAGCTTAGTAGTGAACAATGAGCAGTTCTTC
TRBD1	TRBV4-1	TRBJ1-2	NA	CASSQDPRTGRNYGYTF	TGCGCCAGCAGCCAAGACCCCCGGACAGGGCGTAACTATGGCTACACCTTC
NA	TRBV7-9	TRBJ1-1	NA	CASRGVSETEAFF	TGTGCCAGCAGGGGGGTATCGGAAACTGAAGCTTTCTTT